This entry describes one T cell receptor (beta chain). Antigen specificity is unknown. Peripheral blood, roughly 9.3 milliliters per donor, was collected. Germline V lookup: CDR1 SGHDT, CDR2 YYEEEE. V lost 0 bases, J lost 0 bases, and 5 bases stayed unmatched. This CDR3 is built from 17 residues. This sample was included in a study of blood T cells in healthy people across ages. Together with a sample-barcoded 5' primer, a J-beta primer mix was included in a second PCR lasting roughly 6 to 12 cycles. The study obtained at least 2.5 million CDR3-containing paired-end reads from every sample. One entry per CDR3 protein, called by TCRdb with MiXCR from the 5' RACE reads. The table shows over 550,000 distinct CDR3 sequences, with roughly 31% occurring only once. Study-level findings and limits: PBMCs that were unsorted prevented a conclusive naive versus antigen-experienced comparison.

The clonotype was recovered from a woman older than 75 in good health. The gene calls are TRBV5-6 and TRBJ2-7; TRBD2 matches at 11 bases. Sequences were obtained from blood. Written as DNA, the CDR3 is TGTGCCAGCAGCTTGGTTAGCGGGAGGGCCGTCTCCTACGAGCAGTACTTC. Protein product: CASSLVSGRAVSYEQYF.